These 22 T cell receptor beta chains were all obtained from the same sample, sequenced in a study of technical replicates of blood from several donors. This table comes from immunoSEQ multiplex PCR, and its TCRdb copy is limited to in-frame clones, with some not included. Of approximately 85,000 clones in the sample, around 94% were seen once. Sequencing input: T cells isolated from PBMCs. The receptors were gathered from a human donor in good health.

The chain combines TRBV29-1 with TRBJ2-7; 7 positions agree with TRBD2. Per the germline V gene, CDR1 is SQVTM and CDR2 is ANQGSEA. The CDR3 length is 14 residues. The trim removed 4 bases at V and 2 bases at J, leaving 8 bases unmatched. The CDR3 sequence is CSVVTGLAAYEQYF. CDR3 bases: TGCAGCGTTGTTACTGGTCTAGCGGCCTACGAGCAGTACTTC.

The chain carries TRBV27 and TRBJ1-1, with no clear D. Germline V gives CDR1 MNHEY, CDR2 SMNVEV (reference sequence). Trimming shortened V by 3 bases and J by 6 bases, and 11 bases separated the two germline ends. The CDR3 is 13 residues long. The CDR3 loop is CASSFPGSSEAFF. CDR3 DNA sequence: TGTGCCAGCAGTTTCCCCGGGTCCTCTGAAGCTTTCTTT.

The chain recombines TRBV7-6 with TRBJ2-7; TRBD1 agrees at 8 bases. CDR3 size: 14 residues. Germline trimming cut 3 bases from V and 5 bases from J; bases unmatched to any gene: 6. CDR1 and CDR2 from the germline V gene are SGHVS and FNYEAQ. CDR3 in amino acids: CASSFGLTGDEQYF. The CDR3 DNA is TGTGCCAGCAGCTTCGGGTTGACAGGGGACGAGCAGTACTTC.

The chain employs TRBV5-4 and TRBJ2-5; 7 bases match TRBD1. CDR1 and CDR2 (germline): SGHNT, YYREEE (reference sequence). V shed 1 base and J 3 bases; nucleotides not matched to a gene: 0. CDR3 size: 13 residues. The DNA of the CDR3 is TGTGCCAGCAGCTTGACAGGGGAAGAGACCCAGTACTTC. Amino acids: CASSLTGEETQYF.

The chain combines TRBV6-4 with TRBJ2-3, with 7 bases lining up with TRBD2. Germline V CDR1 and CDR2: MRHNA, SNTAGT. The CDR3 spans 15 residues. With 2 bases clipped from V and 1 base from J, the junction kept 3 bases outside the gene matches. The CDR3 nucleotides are TGTGCCAGCAGTGACGGCGCGGGGGGCACAGATACGCAGTATTTT. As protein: CASSDGAGGTDTQYF.

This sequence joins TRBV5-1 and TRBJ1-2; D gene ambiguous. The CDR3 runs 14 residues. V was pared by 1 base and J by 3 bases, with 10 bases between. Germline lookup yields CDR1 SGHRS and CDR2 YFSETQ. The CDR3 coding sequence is TGCGCCAGCAGCTTGTCGGCTGGAGACTATGGCTACACCTTC. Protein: CASSLSAGDYGYTF.

The CDR3 DNA reads as TGTGCCAGTAGTGCATTGGACAGGGAGATCTCCACCTTC. It is translated as CASSALDREISTF. V usage is TRBV19 and J usage is TRBJ1-2, with 8 bases lining up with TRBD1. V shed 5 bases and J 13 bases; nucleotides not matched to a gene: 12. This CDR3 region has 13 residues. Germline V gene data show CDR1 as LNHDA and CDR2 as SQIVND (reference sequence). The entire variable domain, with the rest obtained from reference TRBV19 and TRBJ1-2, is as follows: DGGITQSPKYLFRKEGQNVTLSCEQNLNHDAMYWYRQDPGQGLRLIYYSQIVNDFQKGDIAEGYSVSREKKESFPLTVTSAQKNPTAFYLCASSALDREISTFGSGTRLTVV.

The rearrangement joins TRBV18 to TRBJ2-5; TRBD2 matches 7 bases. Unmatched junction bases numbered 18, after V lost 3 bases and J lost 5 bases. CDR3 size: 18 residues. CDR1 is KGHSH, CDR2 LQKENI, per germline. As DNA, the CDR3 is TGTGCCAGCTCACCTCAAGGAACTCCGACAGTGGGGGGGGAGACCCAGTACTTC. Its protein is CASSPQGTPTVGGETQYF.

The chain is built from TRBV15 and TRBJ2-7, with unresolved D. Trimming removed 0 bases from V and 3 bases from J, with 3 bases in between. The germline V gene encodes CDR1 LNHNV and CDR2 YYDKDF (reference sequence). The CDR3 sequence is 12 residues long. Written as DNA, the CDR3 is TGTGCCACCAGCAGAGACGGCTACGAGCAGTACTTC. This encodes CATSRDGYEQYF.

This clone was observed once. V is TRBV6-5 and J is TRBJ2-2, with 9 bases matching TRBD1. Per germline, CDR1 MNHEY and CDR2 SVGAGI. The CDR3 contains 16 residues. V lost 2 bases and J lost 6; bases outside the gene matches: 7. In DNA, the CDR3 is TGTGCCAGCAGTTACACCGGGACAGGGAGGGCCGGGGAGCTGTTTTTT. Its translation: CASSYTGTGRAGELFF.

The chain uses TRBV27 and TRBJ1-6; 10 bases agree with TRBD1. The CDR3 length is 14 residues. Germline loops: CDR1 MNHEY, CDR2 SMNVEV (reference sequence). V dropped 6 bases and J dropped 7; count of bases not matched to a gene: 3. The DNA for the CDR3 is TGTGCCAGCAGACCGACAGGGGGCAATTCACCCCTCCACTTT. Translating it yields CASRPTGGNSPLHF.

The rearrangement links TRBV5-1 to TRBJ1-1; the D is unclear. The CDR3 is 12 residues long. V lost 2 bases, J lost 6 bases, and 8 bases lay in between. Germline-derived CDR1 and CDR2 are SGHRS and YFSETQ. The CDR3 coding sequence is TGCGCCAGCAGCTTTTCGGGATCTGAAGCTTTCTTT. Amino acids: CASSFSGSEAFF.

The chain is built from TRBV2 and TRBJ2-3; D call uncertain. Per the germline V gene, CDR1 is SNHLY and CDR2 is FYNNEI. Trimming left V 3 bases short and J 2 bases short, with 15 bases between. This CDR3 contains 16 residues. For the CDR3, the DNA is TGTGCCAGCAGTGACACTACCTACTTAAACACAGATACGCAGTATTTT. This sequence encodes CASSDTTYLNTDTQYF.

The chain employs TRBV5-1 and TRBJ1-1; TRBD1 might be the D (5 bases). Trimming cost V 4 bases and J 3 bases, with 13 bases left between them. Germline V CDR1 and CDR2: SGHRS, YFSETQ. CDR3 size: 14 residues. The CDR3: CASSPTAFDTEAFF. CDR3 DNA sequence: TGCGCCAGCAGCCCGACAGCCTTTGACACTGAAGCTTTCTTT.

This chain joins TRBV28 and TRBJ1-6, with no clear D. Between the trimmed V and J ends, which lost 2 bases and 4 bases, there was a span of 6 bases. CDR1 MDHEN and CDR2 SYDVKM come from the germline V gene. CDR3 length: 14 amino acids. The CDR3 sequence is CASSLTSYNSPLHF. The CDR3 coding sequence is TGTGCCAGCAGTTTAACATCTTATAATTCACCCCTCCACTTT. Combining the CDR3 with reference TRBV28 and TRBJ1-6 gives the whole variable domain DVKVTQSSRYLVKRTGEKVFLECVQDMDHENMFWYRQDPGLGLRLIYFSYDVKMKEKGDIPEGYSVSREKKERFSLILESASTNQTSMYLCASSLTSYNSPLHFGNGTRLTVT.

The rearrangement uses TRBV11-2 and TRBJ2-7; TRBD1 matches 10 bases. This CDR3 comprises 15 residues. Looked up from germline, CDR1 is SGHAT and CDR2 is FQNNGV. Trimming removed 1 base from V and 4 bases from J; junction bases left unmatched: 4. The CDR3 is CASSLAGTGVYEQYF. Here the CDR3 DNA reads TGTGCCAGCAGCTTAGCCGGGACAGGGGTTTACGAGCAGTACTTC.

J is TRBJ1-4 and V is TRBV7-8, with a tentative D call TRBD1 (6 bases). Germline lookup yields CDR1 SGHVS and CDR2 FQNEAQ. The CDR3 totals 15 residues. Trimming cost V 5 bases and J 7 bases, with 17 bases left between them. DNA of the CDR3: TGTGCCAGCAGCCGAAGTGGGGGGGCCGGTGAAAAACTGTTTTTT. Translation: CASSRSGGAGEKLFF.

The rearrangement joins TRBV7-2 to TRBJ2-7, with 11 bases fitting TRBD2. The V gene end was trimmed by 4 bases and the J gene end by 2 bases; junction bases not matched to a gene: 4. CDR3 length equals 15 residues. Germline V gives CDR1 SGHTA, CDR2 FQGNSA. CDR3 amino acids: CASSYLAGGTYEQYF. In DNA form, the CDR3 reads TGTGCCAGCAGCTATCTAGCGGGGGGAACCTACGAGCAGTACTTC.

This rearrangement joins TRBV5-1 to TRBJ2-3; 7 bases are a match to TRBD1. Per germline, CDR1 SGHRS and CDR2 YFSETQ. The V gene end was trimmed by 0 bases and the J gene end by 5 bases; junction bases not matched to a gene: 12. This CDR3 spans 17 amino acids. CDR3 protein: CASSLEGTGAQVDTQYF. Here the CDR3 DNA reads TGCGCCAGCAGCTTGGAGGGAACAGGGGCTCAAGTAGATACGCAGTATTTT. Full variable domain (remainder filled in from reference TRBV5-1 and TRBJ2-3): KAGVTQTPRYLIKTRGQQVTLSCSPISGHRSVSWYQQTPGQGLQFLFEYFSETQRNKGNFPGRFSGRQFSNSRSEMNVSTLELGDSALYLCASSLEGTGAQVDTQYFGPGTRLTVL.

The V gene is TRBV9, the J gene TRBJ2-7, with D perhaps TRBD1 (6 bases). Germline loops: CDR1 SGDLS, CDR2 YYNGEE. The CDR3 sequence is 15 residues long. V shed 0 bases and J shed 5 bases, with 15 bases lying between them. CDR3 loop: CASSVGGRGLDEQYF. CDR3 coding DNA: TGTGCCAGCAGCGTAGGAGGCAGGGGATTGGACGAGCAGTACTTC.

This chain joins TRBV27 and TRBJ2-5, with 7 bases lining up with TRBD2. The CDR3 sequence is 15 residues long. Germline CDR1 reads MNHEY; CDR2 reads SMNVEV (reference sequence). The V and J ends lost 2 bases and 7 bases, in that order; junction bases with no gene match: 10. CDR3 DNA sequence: TGTGCCAGCAGTTTAGGAGGGCGGGGAGGGCGGACCCAGTACTTC. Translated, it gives CASSLGGRGGRTQYF.

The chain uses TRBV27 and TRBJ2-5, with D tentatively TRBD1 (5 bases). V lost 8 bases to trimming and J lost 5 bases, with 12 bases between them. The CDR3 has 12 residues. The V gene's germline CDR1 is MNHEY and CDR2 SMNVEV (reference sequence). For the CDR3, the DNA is TGTGCCAGCTTGGGTGGGGCCGAGACCCAGTACTTC. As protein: CASLGGAETQYF.